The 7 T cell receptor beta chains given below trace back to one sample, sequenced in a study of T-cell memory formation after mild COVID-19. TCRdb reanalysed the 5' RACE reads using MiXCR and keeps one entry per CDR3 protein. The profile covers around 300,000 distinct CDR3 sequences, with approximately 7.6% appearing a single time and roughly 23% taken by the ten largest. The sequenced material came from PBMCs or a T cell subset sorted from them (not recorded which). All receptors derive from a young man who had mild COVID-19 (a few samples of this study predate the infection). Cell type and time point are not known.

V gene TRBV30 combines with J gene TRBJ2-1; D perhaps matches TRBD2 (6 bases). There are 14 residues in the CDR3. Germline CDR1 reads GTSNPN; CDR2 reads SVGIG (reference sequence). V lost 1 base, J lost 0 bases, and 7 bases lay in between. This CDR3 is CAWSGGVSYNEQFF. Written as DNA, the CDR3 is TGTGCCTGGAGTGGGGGGGTCTCCTACAATGAGCAGTTCTTC.

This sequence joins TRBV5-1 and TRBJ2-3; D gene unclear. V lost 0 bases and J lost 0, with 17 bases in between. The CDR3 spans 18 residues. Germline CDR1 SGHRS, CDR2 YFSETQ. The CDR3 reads CASSLVWRYATSTDTQYF. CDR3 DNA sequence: TGCGCCAGCAGCTTGGTCTGGCGATACGCCACTAGCACAGATACGCAGTATTTT. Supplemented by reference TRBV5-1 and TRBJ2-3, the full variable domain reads KAGVTQTPRYLIKTRGQQVTLSCSPISGHRSVSWYQQTPGQGLQFLFEYFSETQRNKGNFPGRFSGRQFSNSRSEMNVSTLELGDSALYLCASSLVWRYATSTDTQYFGPGTRLTVL.

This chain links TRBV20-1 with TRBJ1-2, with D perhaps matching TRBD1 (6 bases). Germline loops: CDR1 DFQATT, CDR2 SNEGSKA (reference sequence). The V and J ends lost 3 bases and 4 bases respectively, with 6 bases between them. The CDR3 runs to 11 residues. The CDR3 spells CSARTGYGYTF. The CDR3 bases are TGCAGTGCTAGGACAGGCTATGGCTACACCTTC.

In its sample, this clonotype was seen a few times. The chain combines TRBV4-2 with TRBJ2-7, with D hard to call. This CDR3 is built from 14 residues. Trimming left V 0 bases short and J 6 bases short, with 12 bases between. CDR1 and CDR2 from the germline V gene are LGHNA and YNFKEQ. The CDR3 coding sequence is TGTGCCAGCAGCCAAGAATACCCAGGCGCCGAGCAGTACGTC. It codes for CASSQEYPGAEQYV.

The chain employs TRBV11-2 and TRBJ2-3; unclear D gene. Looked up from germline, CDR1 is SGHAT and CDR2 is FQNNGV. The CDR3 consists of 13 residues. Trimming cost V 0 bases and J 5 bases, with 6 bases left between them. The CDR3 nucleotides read TGTGCCAGCAGCTTAGAGCCCCAAGATACGCAGTATTTT. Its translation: CASSLEPQDTQYF.

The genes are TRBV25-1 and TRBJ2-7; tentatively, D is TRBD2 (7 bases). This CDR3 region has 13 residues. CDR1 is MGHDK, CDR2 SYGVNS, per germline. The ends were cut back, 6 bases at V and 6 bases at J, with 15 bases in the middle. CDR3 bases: TGTGCCAGCAGCCGGACGGGGGGCCGCGAGCAGTACTTC. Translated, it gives CASSRTGGREQYF.

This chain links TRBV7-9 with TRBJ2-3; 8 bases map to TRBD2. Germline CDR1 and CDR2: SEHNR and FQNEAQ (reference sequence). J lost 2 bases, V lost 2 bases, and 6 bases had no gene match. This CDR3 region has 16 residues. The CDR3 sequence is CASSLTPSGPTDTQYF. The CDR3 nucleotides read TGTGCCAGCAGCTTAACACCTAGCGGGCCCACAGATACGCAGTATTTT. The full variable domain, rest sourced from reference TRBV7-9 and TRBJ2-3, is DTGVSQNPRHKITKRGQNVTFRCDPISEHNRLYWYRQTLGQGPEFLTYFQNEAQLEKSRLLSDRFSAERPKGSFSTLEIQRTEQGDSAMYLCASSLTPSGPTDTQYFGPGTRLTVL.